The rows below give T cell receptor beta chains drawn from one sample of a study of T cell repertoires in ileal Crohn's disease. The table came from immunoSEQ multiplex PCR; TCRdb's copy has only in-frame clones and leaves some out. The repertoire holds about 3,600 clones, with roughly 82% as singletons. Sequencing input: ileal tissue. These receptors were taken from an adult with Crohn's disease. The CDR3 runs from the conserved cysteine through the conserved F or W. Not every row has a clone size; where given, it reads once, few, many or a size class.

size	V	CDR3
.	TRBV27	CASSSTPWGDRRYTF
few	TRBV2	CASSEVRGSSGYTF
once	TRBV5-1	CASSSRGSQNTEAFF
.	TRBV5-4	CASSLGQGGEYF
.	TRBV7-9	CASSQVLGLQETQYF
.	TRBV30	CAWTPAGGFYNEQFF
.	TRBV30	CAWKTIPGLQYF
.	TRBV7-8	CASSFTSGGRTGELFF
.	TRBV7-2	CASSSRTSGGALDTQYF
.	TRBV9	CASSVGRGRNYGYTF
.	TRBV7-7	CASSLRTGDSEQYF
.	TRBV4-1	CASSQFSGGAGTDTQYF
.	TRBV5-6	CASSLSLQGLNTEAFF
.	TRBV6-5	CASRESSGSYNEQFF
.	TRBV30	CAWSRQAGNTIYF
once	TRBV7-9	CASSLIPGDTQYF
.	TRBV10-2	CASSQQADTGELFF
.	TRBV2	CASRERRGDQPQHF
once	TRBV13	CASSPATGGLQYF
.	TRBV23-1	CASSLPGLAGGPVNEQFF
.	TRBV5-1	CASSLGRGLGETQYF
.	TRBV10-2	CASSTDRVGNEQFF
.	TRBV5-4	CASSPTGSAYGYTF
few	TRBV5-1	CASSFSVLNTEAFF
.	TRBV7-2	CASSSGGRGPDTQYF
.	TRBV6-1	CASRLGGTSGNTIYF
.	TRBV6-5	CASTSQGATEAFF
.	TRBV30	CACLPITLSPGGTEAFF
.	TRBV25-1	CASRARTGTYGYTF
few	TRBV6-5	CASSSSTDTQYF
.	TRBV4-3	CASSQGGINTGELFF
.	TRBV4-3	CASSRVQGNYGYTF
few	TRBV5-1	CASSFGQGSTGELFF
once	TRBV7-6	CASSRQGGTEAFF
.	TRBV18	CASSPQGLAGSEQYF
.	TRBV30	CAWSAGTGPRRAQHF
.	TRBV6-6	CASSYSDWNTEAFF
.	TRBV16	CASSPSQPEQPQHF
.	TRBV19	CASSTGGSPLHF
once	TRBV28	CASSSGDRDNQPQHF
few	TRBV4-1	CASSQDEGNTIYF
.	TRBV6-5	CASSKDSRSYGYTF
.	TRBV6-5	CASSPIDRDSYEQYF
once	TRBV5-1	CASSPSPGRNEQFF
.	TRBV5-1	CASSPDGGPVNEQYF
.	TRBV30	CAWSGTVRTEAFF
.	TRBV9	CASSQGQGSYGYTF
.	TRBV2	CASSGTSHEQYF
.	TRBV7-9	CASSPWDRSLLDGYTF
.	TRBV12-5	CASGYKRVLPNGQYF
.	TRBV10-2	CASARTLTNEKLFF